Listed here are 8 T cell receptor beta chains from one sample, sequenced in a study of blood T cells in healthy people across ages. Then a second PCR, running about 6 to 11 cycles, was carried out with a sample-barcoded 5' primer and a J-beta primer mix. TCRdb called the 5' RACE reads again in MiXCR, with one record for every CDR3 protein. This table holds fewer than 950,000 distinct CDR3 sequences, about 55% found once. What was sequenced was blood. The receptors originated from a man at least 80 years old in good health.

The rearrangement links TRBV2 to TRBJ2-2; 9 positions match TRBD1. V was clipped by 6 bases and J by 5 bases; unmatched bases: 7. The germline CDR1 and CDR2 sequences are SNHLY and FYNNEI. This CDR3 region has 15 residues. For the CDR3, the DNA is TGTGCCAGCAGAACCGGGACAGGGCGTACCGGGGAGCTGTTTTTT. Translating gives CASRTGTGRTGELFF. Using reference TRBV2 and TRBJ2-2 for the parts outside the CDR3, the full variable domain is EPEVTQTPSHQVTQMGQEVILRCVPISNHLYFYWYRQILGQKVEFLVSFYNNEISEKSEIFDDQFSVERPDGSNFTLKIRSTKLEDSAMYFCASRTGTGRTGELFFGEGSRLTVL.

This chain uses TRBV6-5 with TRBJ2-3; 9 bases fit TRBD2. This CDR3 region has 15 residues. The ends lost 6 bases at V and 14 bases at J; junction bases unmatched: 18. Germline V gene data show CDR1 as MNHEY and CDR2 as SVGAGI. The CDR3 DNA reads TGTGCCAGCAGCCCTAGCGGGACTTATCACAGATACGCGTATTTT. Translated: CASSPSGTYHRYAYF.

This rearrangement joins TRBV11-2 to TRBJ2-3, with TRBD1 matching over 9 bases. The CDR3 extends over 17 amino acids. The V segment lost 5 bases and the J segment 5 bases; nucleotides outside the gene matches: 14. Germline V gene lookup returns CDR1 SGHAT and CDR2 FQNNGV. CDR3 nucleotide sequence: TGTGCCAGCAGCGCAATAGGTTTACAGGGGGCGGGAGATACGCAGTATTTT. Its protein product is CASSAIGLQGAGDTQYF.

The sample holds a few counts of this clonotype. This chain uses TRBV20-1 with TRBJ2-7; D is undetermined. CDR1 DFQATT and CDR2 SNEGSKA come from the germline V gene (reference sequence). The CDR3 is made up of 12 amino acids. The germline V and J ends were trimmed by 1 base and 2 bases, with 6 bases remaining between them. The CDR3 sequence is CSARAGPYEQYF. The DNA of the CDR3 is TGCAGTGCTAGAGCCGGACCCTACGAGCAGTACTTC.

The chain has TRBV5-1 and TRBJ1-1, with D perhaps matching TRBD1 (5 bases). With 4 bases removed from V and 1 base from J, the gap between germline ends came to 14 bases. The CDR3 has 15 amino acids. Germline V CDR1 and CDR2: SGHRS, YFSETQ. The CDR3 protein is CASSRQGTKNTEAFF. The DNA of the CDR3 is TGCGCCAGCAGCCGGCAAGGGACTAAGAACACTGAAGCTTTCTTT.

The chain combines TRBV12-3 or TRBV12-4 with TRBJ2-2; D gene unclear. The germline V and J ends were trimmed by 3 bases and 0 bases, with 8 bases remaining between them. The CDR3 length is 15 residues. CDR3: CASSFSQPNTGELFF. CDR3 DNA sequence: TGTGCCAGCAGTTTCTCACAACCGAACACCGGGGAGCTGTTTTTT.

The rearrangement joins TRBV10-2 to TRBJ2-3; D possibly corresponds to TRBD2 (6 bases). Trimming left V 5 bases short and J 14 bases short, with 26 bases between. The CDR3 consists of 15 residues. Germline loops: CDR1 WSHSY, CDR2 SAAADI. CDR3 in DNA: TGCGCCAGCAGTCAAGGGGCGGGATCGCACAGAGACGCGTATTTT. This sequence encodes CASSQGAGSHRDAYF.

The chain combines TRBV11-2 with TRBJ2-1; D might be TRBD2 (6 bases). The germline V and J ends were trimmed by 1 base and 15 bases, with 10 bases remaining between them. Germline assignment: CDR1 SGHAT and CDR2 FQNNGV. The CDR3 length is 11 residues. The CDR3 region is CASSLGLVPFF. The CDR3 DNA reads as TGTGCCAGCAGCTTAGGACTAGTTCCGTTCTTC.